These T cell receptor beta chains were read from a single sample in a study of blood T cell repertoires in COVID-19. The table came from immunoSEQ multiplex PCR; TCRdb's copy has only in-frame clones and leaves some out. The sample yields about 370,000 clones, 75% to 90% seen once. Sequencing was done on a sample of PBMCs or T cells enriched from blood (not recorded which). The receptors derive from a man aged 18 to 35 who had recovered from COVID-19. The CDR3 runs from the conserved cysteine through the conserved F or W. A D gene is named only where the DNA matches it firmly. Only part of the rows carry a size: once, few, many, or a class if the clone is expanded.

>TRBJ2-1|TRBV7-9|-|TRBD2
TGTGCCAGCAGCCCGCCCTGGGCGGGGGTGGTTAATGAGCAGTTCTTC
CASSPPWAGVVNEQFF
>TRBJ2-4|TRBV6-2/TRBV6-3|-|-
TGTGCCAGCAGCTCCCTCGTTCAGGGTAGGACCATTCAGTACTTC
CASSSLVQGRTIQYF
>TRBJ2-2|TRBV28|once|-
TGTGCCAGCAGTTTGGGTTGGGGGAGGATGAACACCGGGGAGCTGTTTTTT
CASSLGWGRMNTGELFF
>TRBJ1-5|TRBV3-1/TRBV3-2|-|-
TGTGCCAGCAGCCAAGACTTGAGGGTTAATCAGCCCCAGCATTTT
CASSQDLRVNQPQHF
>TRBJ1-4|TRBV19|-|-
TGTGCCAGTTCAGGGAATAGTGAAAAACTGTTTTTT
CASSGNSEKLFF
>TRBJ2-1|TRBV7-3|-|TRBD2
TGTGCCAGCAGCTTTGGACTAGCGGGAAGCAATGAGCAGTTCTTC
CASSFGLAGSNEQFF
>TRBJ1-3|TRBV18|-|-
TGTGCCAGCTCACCTCGGGACACCTCTGGAAACACCATATATTTT
CASSPRDTSGNTIYF
>TRBJ2-7|TRBV7-9|-|-
TGTGCCAGCAGCGCTAACACAGGGCCCTCTCCGTACGAGCAGTACTTC
CASSANTGPSPYEQYF
>TRBJ2-1|TRBV19|-|-
TGTGCCAGTAAGAGAAGGGGTCCCCTGGGCAGTGAGCAGTTCTTC
CASKRRGPLGSEQFF
>TRBJ2-7|TRBV14|-|TRBD1
TGTGCCAGCAGGAGGACAGGGGGCTACGAGCAGTACTTC
CASRRTGGYEQYF
>TRBJ2-5|TRBV9|-|-
TGTGCCAGCAGCGTAGCTAGTAGCGAGACCCAGTACTTC
CASSVASSETQYF
>TRBJ1-2|TRBV6-5|-|TRBD1
TGTGCCAGCAATCCGGGACAGGACCTTTATGGCTACACCTTC
CASNPGQDLYGYTF
>TRBJ1-5|TRBV29-1|-|-
TGCAGCGTCCCTATCCCTGATCCGACAGAGGAGAGTCAGCCCCAGCATTTT
CSVPIPDPTEESQPQHF
>TRBJ2-4|TRBV5-1|-|TRBD1
TGCGCCAGCAGCCCGGACAGGGGAGGAGGAAACATTCAGTACTTC
CASSPDRGGGNIQYF
>TRBJ1-4|TRBV10-3|-|TRBD1
TGTGCCATCAGTGAAAGGGGGCGCGGTCCTAATGAAAAACTGTTTTTT
CAISERGRGPNEKLFF
>TRBJ2-3|TRBV5-1|-|TRBD2
TGCGCCAGCAGCCCGGGACTAGGGTCAGATACGCAGTATTTT
CASSPGLGSDTQYF
>TRBJ1-4|TRBV4-3|-|TRBD1
TGCGCCAGCAGCCAAGGTATTGGACAGGAAGCGTTTGGGGAAAAACTGTTTTTT
CASSQGIGQEAFGEKLFF
>TRBJ2-7|TRBV9|-|TRBD2
TGTGCCAGCAGCTCAAGCGGGAGCTCCTACGAGCAGTACTTC
CASSSSGSSYEQYF
>TRBJ1-4|TRBV5-4|-|TRBD1
TGTGCCAGCAGCTGGACAGGGACAACTAATGAAAAACTGTTTTTT
CASSWTGTTNEKLFF
>TRBJ1-4|TRBV3-1/TRBV3-2|-|TRBD1
TGTGCCAGCAGCCAAGATAAACAGGGGGCTTTTGAAAAACTGTTTTTT
CASSQDKQGAFEKLFF
>TRBJ1-2|TRBV12-3/TRBV12-4|-|TRBD1
TGTGCCAGCAGTCGGGACAGAGTAGGAGGCTACACCTTC
CASSRDRVGGYTF
>TRBJ2-7|TRBV5-5|-|TRBD1
TGTGCCAGCAGCAAAGAGGACAGGGGGTTCAAGCAGTACTTC
CASSKEDRGFKQYF
>TRBJ2-2|TRBV2|-|TRBD2
TGTGCCAGCAGCCTGGGGGGGAGGGCCTCTGGCACCGGGGAGCTGTTTTTT
CASSLGGRASGTGELFF
>TRBJ1-6|TRBV28|-|-
TGTGCCAGCAGCTCCGGACGGGGACCCCTCCACTTT
CASSSGRGPLHF
>TRBJ1-2|TRBV27|-|-
TGTGCCAGCAGTTTATATGGACAGACTCGGGCTAACTATGGCTACACCTTC
CASSLYGQTRANYGYTF
>TRBJ1-6|TRBV27|-|-
TGTGCCACCGCGGACAGTTATAATTCACCCCTCCACTTT
CATADSYNSPLHF
>TRBJ1-1|TRBV11-3|-|TRBD1
TGTGCCAGCAGCCCAACAGGGGGAGTGGGTGAAGCTTTCTTT
CASSPTGGVGEAFF
>TRBJ2-3|TRBV12-1|-|-
TGTGCCAGCAGCTCCCCCCGACTAGCGGACTTCACAGATACGCAGTATTTT
CASSSPRLADFTDTQYF
>TRBJ1-5|TRBV19|-|-
TGTGCCAGTAGCCAAGGGGTAGGCAATCAGCCCCAGCATTTT
CASSQGVGNQPQHF
>TRBJ2-1|TRBV20-1|-|-
TGCAGTGCTAGTAGATTAGCGACTGAGCAGTTCTTC
CSASRLATEQFF
>TRBJ1-2|TRBV6-5|-|-
TGTGCCAGCAAGCCCCAGGGCTATGGCTACACCTTC
CASKPQGYGYTF
>TRBJ1-3|TRBV5-1|once|-
TGCGCCACCCGAAAGGACAGTTACTCTGGAAACACCATATATTTT
CATRKDSYSGNTIYF
>TRBJ1-4|TRBV9|once|TRBD1
TGTGCCAGCAGCTTGGGACAGGCAACTAATGAAAAACTGTTTTTT
CASSLGQATNEKLFF
>TRBJ2-1|TRBV24-1|-|TRBD2
TGTGCCACCAGCGAAGGGACCCGGGGGGATGAGCAGTTCTTC
CATSEGTRGDEQFF
>TRBJ2-7|TRBV5-1|-|TRBD2
TGCGCCAGCAGCGGGACTAGCAAACAGCCCGGGCAGTACTTC
CASSGTSKQPGQYF
>TRBJ1-1|TRBV5-1|once|TRBD1
TGCGCCAGCAGCGAGGGACAGCCCGAGGCTGAAGCTTTCTTT
CASSEGQPEAEAFF
>TRBJ2-7|TRBV7-2|-|TRBD2
TGTGCCAGCAGCTTCTTCGGGACTAACTACGAGCAGTACTTC
CASSFFGTNYEQYF
>TRBJ2-1|TRBV4-1|-|-
TGCGCCAGCAGCCAAGAATGGCCAGGGGACAATGAGCAGTTCTTC
CASSQEWPGDNEQFF
>TRBJ1-1|TRBV5-1|-|-
TGCGCCAGCAGCGTCGACACGGTCACTGAAGCTTTCTTT
CASSVDTVTEAFF
>TRBJ2-1|TRBV6-6|-|-
TGTGCCAGCAGTCCCCAGGGGGGTGGCAACAATGAGCAGTTCTTC
CASSPQGGGNNEQFF
>TRBJ1-3|TRBV11-2|-|-
TGTGCCAGCAGCTCCATCAGGGTCTCTGGAAACACCATATATTTT
CASSSIRVSGNTIYF
>TRBJ2-4|TRBV15|-|-
TGTGCCACCAGCATCGGACCGGGAAGGTTGAAAAACATTCAGTACTTC
CATSIGPGRLKNIQYF
>TRBJ1-2|TRBV6-5|-|TRBD1
TGTGCCAGCAGTACAGGGACAGCGGTCTATGGCTACACCTTC
CASSTGTAVYGYTF
>TRBJ1-1|TRBV28|-|-
TGTGCCAGCAGCCCCTTCAGGGAGGGCACTGAAGCTTTCTTT
CASSPFREGTEAFF
>TRBJ2-1|TRBV5-6|once|TRBD2
TGTGCCAGCAGCCCGACTGTGACTAGCGGGGGGTCGGATGAGCAGTTCTTC
CASSPTVTSGGSDEQFF
>TRBJ1-1|TRBV11-2|-|-
TGTGCCAGCAGCCCGACAATGAACACTGAAGCTTTCTTT
CASSPTMNTEAFF
>TRBJ2-3|TRBV24-1|once|TRBD1
TGTGCCACCTCCGGGACAGGGCCCACAGATACGCAGTATTTT
CATSGTGPTDTQYF
>TRBJ2-5|TRBV3-1/TRBV3-2|-|-
TGTGCCAGCAGCCAAGAAGGTAGAGGGAAGAGGGAGTACTTC
CASSQEGRGKREYF